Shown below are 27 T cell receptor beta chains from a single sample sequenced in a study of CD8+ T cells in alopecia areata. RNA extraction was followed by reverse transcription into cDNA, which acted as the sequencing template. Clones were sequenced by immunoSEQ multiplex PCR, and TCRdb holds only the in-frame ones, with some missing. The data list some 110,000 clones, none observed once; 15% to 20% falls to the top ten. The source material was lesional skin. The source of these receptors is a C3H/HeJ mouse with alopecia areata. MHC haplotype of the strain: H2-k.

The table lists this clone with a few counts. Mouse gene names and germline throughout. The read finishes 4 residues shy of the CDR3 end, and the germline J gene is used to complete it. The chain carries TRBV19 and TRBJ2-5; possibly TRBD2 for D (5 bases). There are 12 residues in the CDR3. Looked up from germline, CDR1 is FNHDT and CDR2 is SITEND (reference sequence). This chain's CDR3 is CASIGERDTQYF. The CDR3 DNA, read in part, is TGTGCCAGCATTGGGGAGAGAGAC.

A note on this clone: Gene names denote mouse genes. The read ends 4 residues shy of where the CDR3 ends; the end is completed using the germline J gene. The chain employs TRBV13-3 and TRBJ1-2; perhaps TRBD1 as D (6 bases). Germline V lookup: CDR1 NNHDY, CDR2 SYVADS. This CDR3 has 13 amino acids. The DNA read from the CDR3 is TGTGCCAGCAGTCACAGGGAGGGATCC. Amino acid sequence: CASSHREGS. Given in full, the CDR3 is CASSHREGSDYTF.

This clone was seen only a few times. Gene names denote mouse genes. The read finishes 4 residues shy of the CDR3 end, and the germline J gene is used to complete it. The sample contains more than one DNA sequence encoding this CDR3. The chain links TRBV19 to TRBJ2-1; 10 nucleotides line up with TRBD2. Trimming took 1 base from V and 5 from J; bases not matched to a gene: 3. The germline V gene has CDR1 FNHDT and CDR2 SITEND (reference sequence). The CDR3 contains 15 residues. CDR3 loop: CASSIPGLGDAEQFF. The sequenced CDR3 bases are TGTGCCAGCAGTATACCCGGACTGGGGGATGCT.

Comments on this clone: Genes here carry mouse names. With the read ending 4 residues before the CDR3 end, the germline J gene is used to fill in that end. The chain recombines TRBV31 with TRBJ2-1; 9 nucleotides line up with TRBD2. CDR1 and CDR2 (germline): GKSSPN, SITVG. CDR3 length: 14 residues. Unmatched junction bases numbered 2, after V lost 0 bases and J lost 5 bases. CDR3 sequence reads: CAWSLPGGDAEQFF. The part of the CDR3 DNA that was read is TGTGCCTGGAGTCTACCTGGGGGGGATGCT.

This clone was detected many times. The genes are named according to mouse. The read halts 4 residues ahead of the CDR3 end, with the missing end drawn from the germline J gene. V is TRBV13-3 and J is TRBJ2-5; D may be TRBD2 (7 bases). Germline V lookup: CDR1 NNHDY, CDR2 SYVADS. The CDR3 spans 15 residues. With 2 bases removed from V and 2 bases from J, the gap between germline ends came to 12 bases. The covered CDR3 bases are TGTGCCAGCAGTGACGTCCTGGGGGCCCAAGAC. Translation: CASSDVLGAQD. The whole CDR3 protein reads CASSDVLGAQDTQYF. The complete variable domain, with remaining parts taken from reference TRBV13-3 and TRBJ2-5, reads EAAVTQSPRSKVAVTGGKVTLSCHQTNNHDYMYWYRQDTGHGLRLIHYSYVADSTEKGDIPDGYKASRPSQENFSLILELASLSQTAVYFCASSDVLGAQDTQYFGPGTRLLVL.

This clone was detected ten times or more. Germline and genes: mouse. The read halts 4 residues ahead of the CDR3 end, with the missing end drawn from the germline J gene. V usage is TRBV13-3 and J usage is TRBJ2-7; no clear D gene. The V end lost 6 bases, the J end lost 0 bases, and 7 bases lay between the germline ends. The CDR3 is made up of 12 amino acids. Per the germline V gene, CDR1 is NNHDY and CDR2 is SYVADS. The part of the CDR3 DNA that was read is TGTGCCAGCACAACCAGCTCCTAT. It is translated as CASTTSSY. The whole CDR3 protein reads CASTTSSYEQYF.

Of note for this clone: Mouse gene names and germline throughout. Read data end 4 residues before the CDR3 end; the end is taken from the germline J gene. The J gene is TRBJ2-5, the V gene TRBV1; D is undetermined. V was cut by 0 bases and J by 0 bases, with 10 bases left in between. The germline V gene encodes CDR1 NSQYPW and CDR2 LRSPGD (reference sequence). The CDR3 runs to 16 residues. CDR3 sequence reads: CTCSADLPINQDTQYF. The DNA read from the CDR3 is TGCACCTGCAGTGCAGATCTGCCTATTAACCAAGAC.

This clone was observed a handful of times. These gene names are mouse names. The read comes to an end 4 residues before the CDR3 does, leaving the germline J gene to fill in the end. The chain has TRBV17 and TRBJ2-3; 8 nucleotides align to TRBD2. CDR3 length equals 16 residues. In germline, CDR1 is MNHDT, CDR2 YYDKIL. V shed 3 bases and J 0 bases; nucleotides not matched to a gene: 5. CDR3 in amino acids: CASSSLGGLSAETLYF. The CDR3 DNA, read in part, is TGTGCTAGCAGTAGCCTGGGGGGCCTTAGTGCAGAA.

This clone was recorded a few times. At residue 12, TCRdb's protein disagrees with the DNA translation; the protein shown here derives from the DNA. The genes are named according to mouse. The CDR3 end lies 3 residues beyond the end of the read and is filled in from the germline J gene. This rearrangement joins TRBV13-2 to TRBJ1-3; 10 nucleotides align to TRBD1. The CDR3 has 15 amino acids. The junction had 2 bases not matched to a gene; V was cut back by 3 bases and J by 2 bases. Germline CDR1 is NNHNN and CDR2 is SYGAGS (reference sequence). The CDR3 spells CASGGDRGPGNTLYF. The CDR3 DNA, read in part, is TGTGCCAGCGGTGGTGACAGGGGGCCTGGAAATACG.

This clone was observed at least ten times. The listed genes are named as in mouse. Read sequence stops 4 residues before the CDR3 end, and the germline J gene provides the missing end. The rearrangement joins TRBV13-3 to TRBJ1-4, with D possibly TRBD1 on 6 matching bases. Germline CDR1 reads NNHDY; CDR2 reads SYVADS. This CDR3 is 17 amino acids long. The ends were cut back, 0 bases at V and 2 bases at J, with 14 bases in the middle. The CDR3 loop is CASSDAFPDRSNERLFF. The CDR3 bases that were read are TGTGCCAGCAGTGATGCGTTCCCGGACAGATCCAACGAA.

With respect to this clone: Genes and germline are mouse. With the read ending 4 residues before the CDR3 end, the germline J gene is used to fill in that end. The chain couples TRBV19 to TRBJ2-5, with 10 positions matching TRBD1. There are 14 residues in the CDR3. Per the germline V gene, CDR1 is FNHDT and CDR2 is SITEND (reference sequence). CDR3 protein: CASSFGQGEDTQYF. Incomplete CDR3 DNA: TGTGCCAGCAGTTTTGGACAGGGGGAAGAC.

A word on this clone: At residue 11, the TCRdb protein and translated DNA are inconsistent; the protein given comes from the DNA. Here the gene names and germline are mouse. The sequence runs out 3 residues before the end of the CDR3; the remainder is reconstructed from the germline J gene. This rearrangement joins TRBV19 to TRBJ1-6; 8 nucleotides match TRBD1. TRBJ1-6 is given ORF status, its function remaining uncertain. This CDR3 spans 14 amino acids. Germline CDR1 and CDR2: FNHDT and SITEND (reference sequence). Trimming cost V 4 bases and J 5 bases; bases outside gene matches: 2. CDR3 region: CASSGQGDNSPLYF. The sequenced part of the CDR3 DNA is TGTGCCAGCAGTGGACAGGGAGATAATTCGCCC.

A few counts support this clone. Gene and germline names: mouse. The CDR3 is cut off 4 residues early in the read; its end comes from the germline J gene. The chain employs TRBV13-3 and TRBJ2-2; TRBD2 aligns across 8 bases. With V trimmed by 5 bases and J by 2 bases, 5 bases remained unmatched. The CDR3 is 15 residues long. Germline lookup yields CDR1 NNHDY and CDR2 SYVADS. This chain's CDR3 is CASSTGGANTGQLYF. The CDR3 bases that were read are TGTGCCAGCAGCACTGGGGGTGCGAACACCGGG.

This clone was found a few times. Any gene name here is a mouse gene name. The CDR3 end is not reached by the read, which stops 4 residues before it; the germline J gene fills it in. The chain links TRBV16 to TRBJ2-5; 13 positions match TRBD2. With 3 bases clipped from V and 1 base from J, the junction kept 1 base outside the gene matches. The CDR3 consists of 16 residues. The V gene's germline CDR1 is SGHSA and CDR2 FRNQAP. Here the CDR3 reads CASSLGTGGDQDTQYF. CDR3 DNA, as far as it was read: TGTGCAAGCAGCTTGGGGACTGGGGGGGACCAAGAC. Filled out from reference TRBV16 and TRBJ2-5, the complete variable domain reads NAGVIQTPRHKVTGKGQEATLWCEPISGHSAVFWYRQTIVQGLEFLTYFRNQAPIDDSGMPKERFSAQMPNQSHSTLKIQSTQPQDSAVYLCASSLGTGGDQDTQYFGPGTRLLVL.

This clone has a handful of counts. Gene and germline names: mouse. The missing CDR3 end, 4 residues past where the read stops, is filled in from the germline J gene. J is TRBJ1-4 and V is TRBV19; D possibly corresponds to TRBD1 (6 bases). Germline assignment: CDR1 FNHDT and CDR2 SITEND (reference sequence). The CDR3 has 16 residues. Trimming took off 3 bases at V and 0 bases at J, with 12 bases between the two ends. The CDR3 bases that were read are TGTGCCAGCAGTACCGGGACAACCTTTTCCAACGAA. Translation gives CASSTGTTFSNE. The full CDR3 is CASSTGTTFSNERLFF.

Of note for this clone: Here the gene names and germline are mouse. CDR3 bases read: TGTGCCAGCAGAAACAGGGGTAACCAAGAC. Translation: CASRNRGNQD. The whole CDR3 sequence is CASRNRGNQDTQYF. The gene calls are TRBV13-1 and TRBJ2-5; TRBD1 matches at 7 bases. The sequence runs out 4 residues before the end of the CDR3; the remainder is reconstructed from the germline J gene. CDR3 length: 14 residues. The J segment lost 0 bases and the V segment lost 5 bases, leaving 3 bases of the junction unmatched. The germline CDR1 and CDR2 sequences are NSHNY and SYGAGN.

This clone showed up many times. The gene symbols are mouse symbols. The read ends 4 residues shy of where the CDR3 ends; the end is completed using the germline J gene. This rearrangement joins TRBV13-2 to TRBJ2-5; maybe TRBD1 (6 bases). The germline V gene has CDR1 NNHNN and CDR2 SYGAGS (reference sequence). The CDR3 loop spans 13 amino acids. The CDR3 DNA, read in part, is TGTGCCAGCGGTGATGGGACAGAAGAC. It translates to CASGDGTED. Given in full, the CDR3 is CASGDGTEDTQYF.

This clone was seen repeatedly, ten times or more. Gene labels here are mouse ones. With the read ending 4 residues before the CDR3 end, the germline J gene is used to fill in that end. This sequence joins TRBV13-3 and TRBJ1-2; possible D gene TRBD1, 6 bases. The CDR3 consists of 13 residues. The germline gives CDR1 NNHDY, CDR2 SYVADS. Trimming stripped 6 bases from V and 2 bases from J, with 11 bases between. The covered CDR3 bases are TGTGCCAGCACAACAGGGAAGAACTCC. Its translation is CASTTGKNS. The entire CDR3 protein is CASTTGKNSDYTF.

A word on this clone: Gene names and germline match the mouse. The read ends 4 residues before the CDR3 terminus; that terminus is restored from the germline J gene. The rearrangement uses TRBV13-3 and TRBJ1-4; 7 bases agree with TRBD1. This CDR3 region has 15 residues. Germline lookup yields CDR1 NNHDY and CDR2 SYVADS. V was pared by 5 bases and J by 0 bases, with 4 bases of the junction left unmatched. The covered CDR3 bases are TGTGCCAGCAGGACAGGGACGGTTTCCAACGAA. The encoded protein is CASRTGTVSNE. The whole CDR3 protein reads CASRTGTVSNERLFF.

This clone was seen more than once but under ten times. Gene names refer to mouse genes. Incomplete CDR3 DNA: TGCACCTGCAGTGCACTCTCAGGGATGAGTGCAGAA. Its protein product is CTCSALSGMSAE. The CDR3 in full is CTCSALSGMSAETLYF. The chain has TRBV1 and TRBJ2-3, with D perhaps matching TRBD1 (5 bases). The read stops 4 residues short of the end of the CDR3; the missing end is completed from the germline J gene. The CDR3 extends over 16 amino acids. The V end was cut by 2 bases, the J end by 0 bases, with 12 bases between. Germline V gene data show CDR1 as NSQYPW and CDR2 as LRSPGD (reference sequence).

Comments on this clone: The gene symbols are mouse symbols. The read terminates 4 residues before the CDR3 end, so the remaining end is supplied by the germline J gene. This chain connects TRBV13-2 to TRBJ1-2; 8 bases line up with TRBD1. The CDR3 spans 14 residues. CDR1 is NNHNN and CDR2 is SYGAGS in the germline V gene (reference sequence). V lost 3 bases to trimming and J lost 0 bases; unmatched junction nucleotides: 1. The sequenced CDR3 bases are TGTGCCAGCGGTGGGGGACAGGCAAACTCC. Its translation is CASGGGQANS. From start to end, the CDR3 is CASGGGQANSDYTF.

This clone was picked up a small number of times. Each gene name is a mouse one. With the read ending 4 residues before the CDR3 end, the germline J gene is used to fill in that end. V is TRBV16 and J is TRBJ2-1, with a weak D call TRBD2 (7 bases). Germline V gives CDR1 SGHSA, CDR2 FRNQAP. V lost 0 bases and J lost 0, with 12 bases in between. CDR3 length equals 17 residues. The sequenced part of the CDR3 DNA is TGTGCAAGCAGCTTAGATAGGCTGGGGGCTAACTATGCT. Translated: CASSLDRLGANYA. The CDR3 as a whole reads CASSLDRLGANYAEQFF.

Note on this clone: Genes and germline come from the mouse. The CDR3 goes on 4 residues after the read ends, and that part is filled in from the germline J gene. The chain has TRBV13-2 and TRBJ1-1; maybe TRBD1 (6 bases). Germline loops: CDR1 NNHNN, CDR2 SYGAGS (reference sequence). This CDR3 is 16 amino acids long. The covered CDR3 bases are TGTGCCAGCGGGTCCCCTGGACTGGGGGGGCGCGAA. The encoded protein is CASGSPGLGGRE. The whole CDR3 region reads CASGSPGLGGREEVFF.

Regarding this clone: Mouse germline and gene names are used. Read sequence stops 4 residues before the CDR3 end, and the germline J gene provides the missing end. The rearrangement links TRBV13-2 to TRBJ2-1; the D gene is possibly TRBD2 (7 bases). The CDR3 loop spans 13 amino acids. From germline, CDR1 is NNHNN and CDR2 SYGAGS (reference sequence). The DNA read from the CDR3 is TGTGCCAGCGGTGATAGGGGGGGGGCT. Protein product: CASGDRGGA. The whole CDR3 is CASGDRGGAEQFF.

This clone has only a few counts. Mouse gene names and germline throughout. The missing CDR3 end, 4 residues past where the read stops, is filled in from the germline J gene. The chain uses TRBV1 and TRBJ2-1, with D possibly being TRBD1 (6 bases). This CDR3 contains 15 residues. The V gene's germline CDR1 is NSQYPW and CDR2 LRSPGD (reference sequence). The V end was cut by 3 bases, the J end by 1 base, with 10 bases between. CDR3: CTCSAAGTNYAEQFF. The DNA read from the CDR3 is TGCACCTGCAGTGCGGCCGGGACAAACTATGCT.

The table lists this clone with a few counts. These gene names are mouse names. CDR3 amino acids: CASSSGGSSQNTLYF. CDR3 DNA, as far as it was read: TGTGCCAGCAGTTCGGGGGGAAGTAGTCAAAAC. The chain recombines TRBV19 with TRBJ2-4; the D gene is possibly TRBD2 (6 bases). The CDR3 goes on 4 residues after the read ends, and that part is filled in from the germline J gene. The length of the CDR3 is 15 residues. Trimming stripped 4 bases from V and 0 bases from J, with 12 bases between. Germline V gene sequence: CDR1 FNHDT, CDR2 SITEND (reference sequence).

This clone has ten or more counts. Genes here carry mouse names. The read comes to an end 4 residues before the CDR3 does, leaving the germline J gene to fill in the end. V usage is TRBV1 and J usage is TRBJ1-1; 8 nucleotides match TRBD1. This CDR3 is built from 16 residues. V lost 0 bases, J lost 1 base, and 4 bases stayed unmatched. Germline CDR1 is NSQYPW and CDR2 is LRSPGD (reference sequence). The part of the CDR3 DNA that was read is TGCACCTGCAGTGCAGATCTTGGGACAGGGAACACA. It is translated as CTCSADLGTGNT. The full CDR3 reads CTCSADLGTGNTEVFF.